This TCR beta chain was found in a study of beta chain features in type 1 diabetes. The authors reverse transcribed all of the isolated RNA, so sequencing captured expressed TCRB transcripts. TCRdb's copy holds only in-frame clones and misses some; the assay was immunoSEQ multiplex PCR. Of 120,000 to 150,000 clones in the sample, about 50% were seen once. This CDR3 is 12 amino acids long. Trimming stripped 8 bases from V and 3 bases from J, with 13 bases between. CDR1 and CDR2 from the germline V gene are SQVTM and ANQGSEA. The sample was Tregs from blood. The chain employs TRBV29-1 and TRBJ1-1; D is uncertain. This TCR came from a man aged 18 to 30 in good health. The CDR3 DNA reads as TGCAGCCATCGTGCGGTGCACACTGAAGCTTTCTTT. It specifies CSHRAVHTEAFF.